The 29 T cell receptor beta chains listed next were all sequenced from one sample in a study of cytomegalovirus exposure and HLA in healthy donors (dated by TCRdb to about 2017). The method behind the library was the immunoSEQ multiplex PCR assay. A mixture of 60 forward primers for TCR Vbeta segments and 13 reverse primers for TCR Jbeta segments was used in the multiplex PCR. TCRdb re-hosts the immuneACCESS table, in-frame sequences only. Its copies lack some clones; in the studies checked, an unresolved V gene accounts for under half of them, and the cause for the rest is not known. This sample holds fewer than 250,000 clones; roughly 80% were observed only once. The ten largest clones represent over 1.5% of the sample. Specimen: PBMCs. Every receptor here comes from a woman under 30 in good health and CMV-seronegative.

The rearrangement joins TRBV7-9 to TRBJ1-2; tentatively, D is TRBD1 (6 bases). The CDR3 covers 15 residues. Trimming cost V 2 bases and J 0 bases, with 10 bases left between them. Per the germline V gene, CDR1 is SEHNR and CDR2 is FQNEAQ (reference sequence). CDR3 sequence reads: CASSLYRDTNYGYTF. The CDR3 region has the DNA TGTGCCAGCAGCTTATACAGGGACACTAACTATGGCTACACCTTC.

V is TRBV9 and J is TRBJ2-1; 9 positions agree with TRBD2. J was trimmed by 7 bases and V by 0 bases; bases with no gene match: 8. CDR1 SGDLS and CDR2 YYNGEE come from the germline V gene. The CDR3 has 16 residues. DNA for the CDR3: TGTGCCAGCAGCGTAGTGGGGACTAGCACGGGTAATGAGCAGTTCTTC. It translates to CASSVVGTSTGNEQFF.

J is TRBJ1-2 and V is TRBV5-1; no clear D. Germline CDR1 reads SGHRS; CDR2 reads YFSETQ. The CDR3 length is 13 residues. Between the trimmed V and J ends, which lost 3 bases and 0 bases, there was a span of 6 bases. The CDR3, as DNA: TGCGCCAGCAGCTACGGAGCTAACTATGGCTACACCTTC. Amino acids: CASSYGANYGYTF.

The chain carries TRBV4-2 and TRBJ2-5, with 7 bases identical to TRBD2. With 1 base clipped from V and 1 base from J, the junction kept 3 bases outside the gene matches. The germline CDR1 and CDR2 sequences are LGHNA and YNFKEQ. This CDR3 has 15 residues. Here the CDR3 reads CASSQGLAGQETQYF. The DNA of the CDR3 is TGTGCCAGCAGCCAAGGACTAGCAGGCCAAGAGACCCAGTACTTC.

This clone was seen just once. The chain's CDR3 is CASSEEDRRTLNTEAFF. The CDR3 nucleotides are TGTGCCAGCAGTGAAGAAGATAGGCGGACACTGAACACTGAAGCTTTCTTT. V gene TRBV6-1 combines with J gene TRBJ1-1; D possibly corresponds to TRBD1 (5 bases). Germline V gene data show CDR1 as MNHNS and CDR2 as SASEGT. The ends were cut back, 1 base at V and 0 bases at J, with 15 bases in the middle. The CDR3 has 17 amino acids.

In DNA form, the CDR3 reads TGTGCCAGCAGCGGAGCATTCAGCTACACCTTC. It codes for CASSGAFSYTF. The chain is built from TRBV9 and TRBJ1-2, with D unclear. This CDR3 region has 11 residues. Trimming shortened V by 3 bases and J by 9 bases, and 9 bases separated the two germline ends. Per germline, CDR1 SGDLS and CDR2 YYNGEE.

This clone was detected only a few times. The chain is built from TRBV7-6 and TRBJ2-3; 7 positions match TRBD2. The CDR3 covers 16 residues. Germline values: CDR1 SGHVS, CDR2 FNYEAQ. V lost 8 bases to trimming and J lost 2 bases; unmatched junction nucleotides: 13. CDR3 bases: TGTGCCAGCTCTAAGCCGGCTAGCGGAAACACAGATACGCAGTATTTT. The encoded protein is CASSKPASGNTDTQYF.

Comment on this clone: Other DNA sequences of this sample code for an identical CDR3. J is TRBJ2-2 and V is TRBV29-1; 9 positions agree with TRBD1. The length of the CDR3 is 14 residues. The germline V gene encodes CDR1 SQVTM and CDR2 ANQGSEA. The J segment lost 4 bases and the V segment lost 7 bases, leaving 7 bases of the junction unmatched. CDR3 loop: CSGAIQGATGELFF. CDR3 nucleotides: TGCAGCGGGGCCATACAGGGGGCCACCGGGGAGCTGTTTTTT.

This clone occurred a few times. The chain joins TRBV13 to TRBJ2-6; 12 positions match TRBD2. Germline V lookup: CDR1 PRHDT, CDR2 FYEKMQ (reference sequence). V lost 4 bases to trimming and J lost 0 bases; unmatched junction nucleotides: 1. This CDR3 spans 17 amino acids. In DNA, the CDR3 is TGTGCCAGCAGCTCGACTAGCGGGAGCTCTGGGGCCAACGTCCTGACTTTC. This encodes CASSSTSGSSGANVLTF.

This clone was seen a single time. The CDR3 region has the DNA TGTGCCAGCAGGCAGCGCGGGACCTACGAGCAGTACTTC. Its protein product is CASRQRGTYEQYF. This chain joins TRBV27 and TRBJ2-7; tentative D call: TRBD2 (6 bases). Trimming removed 6 bases from V and 2 bases from J, with 11 bases in between. CDR1 is MNHEY, CDR2 SMNVEV, per germline (reference sequence). The CDR3 consists of 13 residues.

This chain links TRBV9 with TRBJ1-4; D not certain. This CDR3 region has 15 residues. Germline loops: CDR1 SGDLS, CDR2 YYNGEE. Trimming removed 0 bases at V and 2 bases at J, with 8 bases between. CDR3 bases: TGTGCCAGCAGCGTAGTGGGCAATACTAATGAAAAACTGTTTTTT. Its protein is CASSVVGNTNEKLFF.

The rearrangement uses TRBV2 and TRBJ2-7; 7 nucleotides align to TRBD2. Germline V gives CDR1 SNHLY, CDR2 FYNNEI. The CDR3 runs to 13 residues. V lost 6 bases to trimming and J lost 5 bases; unmatched junction nucleotides: 7. CDR3 loop: CASRMGGIDEQYF. The DNA of the CDR3 is TGTGCCAGCAGAATGGGGGGGATCGACGAGCAGTACTTC.

This clone was seen just once. The V and J genes are TRBV5-1 and TRBJ2-2, with D possibly being TRBD1 (6 bases). Trimming left V 0 bases short and J 6 bases short, with 15 bases between. Germline V lookup: CDR1 SGHRS, CDR2 YFSETQ. CDR3 size: 16 residues. In DNA form, the CDR3 reads TGCGCCAGCAGCTTGGTAGCAGGGGTTACGGCCGGGGAGCTGTTTTTT. As protein: CASSLVAGVTAGELFF.

V is TRBV28 and J is TRBJ2-6, with unresolved D. With 1 base removed from V and 1 base from J, the gap between germline ends came to 8 bases. The CDR3 runs to 16 residues. Germline CDR1 is MDHEN and CDR2 is SYDVKM. CDR3 bases: TGTGCCAGCAGTTTATTAGCAGTTTCTGGGGCCAACGTCCTGACTTTC. Amino acid sequence: CASSLLAVSGANVLTF. Complete variable domain (other parts from reference TRBV28 and TRBJ2-6): DVKVTQSSRYLVKRTGEKVFLECVQDMDHENMFWYRQDPGLGLRLIYFSYDVKMKEKGDIPEGYSVSREKKERFSLILESASTNQTSMYLCASSLLAVSGANVLTFGAGSRLTVL.

The V and J genes are TRBV10-3 and TRBJ1-1; D call uncertain. The germline CDR1 and CDR2 sequences are ENHRY and SYGVKD. The length of the CDR3 is 16 residues. V was trimmed by 0 bases and J by 9 bases, leaving 20 bases between them. The CDR3 coding sequence is TGTGCCATCAGTGAGTCGACGACTCTCACTCCACTAAAAGCTTTCTTT. As protein: CAISESTTLTPLKAFF.

The V call is TRBV7-9, the J call TRBJ1-3; D unresolved. The germline V gene encodes CDR1 SEHNR and CDR2 FQNEAQ (reference sequence). The CDR3 has 16 amino acids. V was shortened by 8 bases and J by 0 bases, with 17 bases between the two germline ends. As DNA, the CDR3 is TGTGCCAGCGCAGACTCCCCGGGAAGCTCTGGAAACACCATATATTTT. This sequence encodes CASADSPGSSGNTIYF.

The chain recombines TRBV28 with TRBJ2-7; no reliable D call. The V gene lost 3 bases and the J gene lost 5 bases, with 5 bases spanning the gap. CDR1 is MDHEN, CDR2 SYDVKM, per germline. The CDR3 length is 11 residues. This CDR3 reads CASSFSDEQYF. CDR3 coding DNA: TGTGCCAGCAGTTTTTCGGACGAGCAGTACTTC.

The chain recombines TRBV14 with TRBJ2-1; 7 nucleotides agree with TRBD1. Per the germline V gene, CDR1 is SGHDN and CDR2 is FVKESK. V lost 6 bases to trimming and J lost 3 bases; unmatched junction nucleotides: 5. The CDR3 is made up of 14 amino acids. CDR3 coding DNA: TGTGCCAGCAGTCCACAGGGGTACTACAATGAGCAGTTCTTC. Encoded protein: CASSPQGYYNEQFF.

V is TRBV7-8 and J is TRBJ1-2; maybe TRBD1 (6 bases). The CDR3 is 15 residues long. Deletions cut 5 bases from V and 2 bases from J, with 15 bases between. CDR1 and CDR2 from the germline V gene are SGHVS and FQNEAQ. The CDR3 spells CASSLTTTGNYGYTF. The CDR3 DNA sequence: TGTGCCAGCAGCCTTACTACGACAGGCAACTATGGCTACACCTTC.

The genes are TRBV5-8 and TRBJ1-1, with no clear D. Germline loops: CDR1 SGHTS, CDR2 YDEGEE. V dropped 5 bases and J dropped 0 bases, with 14 bases sitting between them. The CDR3 spans 15 residues. The chain's CDR3 is CASRNRRALNTEAFF. CDR3 in DNA: TGTGCCAGCAGGAACCGGAGGGCCCTGAACACTGAAGCTTTCTTT. The full variable domain, its missing parts supplied by reference TRBV5-8 and TRBJ1-1, is EAGVTQSPTHLIKTRGQQATLRCSPISGHTSVYWYQQALGLGLQFLLWYDEGEERNRGNFPPRFSGRQFPNYSSELNVNALELEDSALYLCASRNRRALNTEAFFGQGTRLTVV.

This clone appeared a few times. V gene TRBV6-1 combines with J gene TRBJ2-2; tentatively, D is TRBD1 (6 bases). Germline V gene lookup returns CDR1 MNHNS and CDR2 SASEGT. V shed 6 bases and J shed 8 bases, with 10 bases lying between them. This CDR3 spans 12 amino acids. CDR3 nucleotide sequence: TGTGCCAGCAGACAGGGCAGGGGGGAGCTGTTTTTT. This gives the protein CASRQGRGELFF.

V usage is TRBV7-8 and J usage is TRBJ1-2; 8 bases are shared with TRBD1. Germline CDR1 and CDR2: SGHVS and FQNEAQ. This CDR3 spans 15 amino acids. V dropped 1 base and J dropped 7; count of bases not matched to a gene: 8. The CDR3 loop reads CASSLVGQGLSGYTF. Here the CDR3 DNA reads TGTGCCAGCAGCTTAGTCGGACAGGGTTTGTCTGGCTACACCTTC.

The chain has TRBV19 and TRBJ1-2, with TRBD1 identical over 9 bases. Germline CDR1 LNHDA, CDR2 SQIVND (reference sequence). V lost 7 bases, J lost 7 bases, and 7 bases stayed unmatched. The length of the CDR3 is 13 residues. CDR3: CASTPDRGSGYTF. The CDR3 region has the DNA TGTGCCAGTACCCCGGACAGGGGCTCTGGCTACACCTTC.

This clone was picked up a small number of times. The rearrangement links TRBV7-8 to TRBJ2-2; D unresolved. The CDR3 totals 13 residues. Germline V gene data show CDR1 as SGHVS and CDR2 as FQNEAQ. Trimming cost V 5 bases and J 3 bases, with 7 bases left between them. Written as DNA, the CDR3 is TGTGCCAGCAGCCACCCGGACACCGGGGAGCTGTTTTTT. Protein sequence: CASSHPDTGELFF.

In regard to this clone: The junction does not match germline at one end; this may be a read error. The genes are TRBV14 and TRBJ2-7, with TRBD2 as a possible D gene (6 bases). Germline values: CDR1 SGHDN, CDR2 FVKESK. The CDR3 spans 14 residues. The chain's CDR3 is CAGSPRRGNYEQYF. As DNA, the CDR3 is TGTGCCGGCAGCCCCCGCCGGGGGAACTACGAGCAGTACTTC.

CDR3 sequence (DNA): TGTGCCACCCCTTCCCCCTTCGACAGGGCCACTGAAGCTTTCTTT. As protein: CATPSPFDRATEAFF. The chain is built from TRBV19 and TRBJ1-1; 7 nucleotides match TRBD1. Per germline, CDR1 LNHDA and CDR2 SQIVND (reference sequence). Germline trimming cut 10 bases from V and 4 bases from J; bases unmatched to any gene: 15. This CDR3 has 15 amino acids.

The chain combines TRBV7-9 with TRBJ1-6; 9 nucleotides match TRBD1. The CDR3 covers 14 residues. Trimming at V came to 3 bases and at J to 7 bases, leaving 1 base not matched to a gene. The germline V gene encodes CDR1 SEHNR and CDR2 FQNEAQ (reference sequence). In DNA form, the CDR3 reads TGTGCCAGCAGCTTCGGGACAGGGAATTCACCCCTCCACTTT. Amino acid sequence: CASSFGTGNSPLHF. Variable domain in full (rest from reference TRBV7-9 and TRBJ1-6): DTGVSQNPRHKITKRGQNVTFRCDPISEHNRLYWYRQTLGQGPEFLTYFQNEAQLEKSRLLSDRFSAERPKGSFSTLEIQRTEQGDSAMYLCASSFGTGNSPLHFGNGTRLTVT.

This chain joins TRBV4-2 and TRBJ1-6; TRBD1 matches 7 bases. Unmatched junction bases numbered 2, after V lost 1 base and J lost 5 bases. The CDR3 is made up of 15 amino acids. Germline CDR1 and CDR2: LGHNA and YNFKEQ. The CDR3 DNA sequence: TGTGCCAGCAGCCAAGGAGGGGGCAATAATTCACCCCTCCACTTT. Protein product: CASSQGGGNNSPLHF.

V is TRBV6-5 and J is TRBJ2-1, with no clear D. CDR1 and CDR2 from the germline V gene are MNHEY and SVGAGI. The CDR3 is made up of 13 amino acids. Trimming removed 2 bases at V and 7 bases at J, with 9 bases between. The CDR3 coding sequence is TGTGCCAGCAGTTACACTGAACTTAATGAGCAGTTCTTC. Translation gives CASSYTELNEQFF.